Described below is a single T cell receptor beta chain sequence and its context. What it binds is unknown. V dropped 4 bases and J dropped 3 bases, with 9 bases sitting between them. This CDR3 comprises 14 residues. Germline V gives CDR1 MNHEY, CDR2 SMNVEV (reference sequence). This sample is part of a study of T cells in localized non-small cell lung cancer. Findings and limits, study-wide: Sequencing involved a lone tumor region, leaving heterogeneity possible. In adjacent lung appeared a median around 54 of the top 100 tumor clones.

The table came from immunoSEQ multiplex PCR; TCRdb's copy has only in-frame clones and leaves some out. The data show 30,000 to 40,000 clones, with about 86% seen just once and roughly 6.1% held by the top ten. V is TRBV27 and J is TRBJ2-2, with a weak D call TRBD2 (6 bases). Specimen: peripheral blood, collected before any cancer treatment. The sequence came from a man aged 35 to 69 with stage I lung adenocarcinoma. The chain's CDR3 is CASSWSGDTGELFF. The CDR3 nucleotides are TGTGCCAGCAGTTGGTCGGGGGACACCGGGGAGCTGTTTTTT.